This T cell receptor (beta chain) appears in the sequencing data of a study of Ad26.COV2.S vaccination and SARS-CoV-2 variants. There are a few counts of this clone. TCRdb's table, derived via immunoSEQ multiplex PCR, lists solely in-frame clones and lacks some. The table has some 340,000 clones, around 84% seen once; the top ten hold 1.9%. Treatment indicated: around 19 received Ad26.COV2.S at low or high dose, single or two shots; several received placebo; per-sample allocation not given. Sampling took place 63 days after the first vaccine or placebo injection. Trimming cost V 0 bases and J 5 bases; bases outside gene matches: 6. In germline, CDR1 is SGHNT, CDR2 YYREEE (reference sequence). The CDR3 contains 15 residues.

The rearrangement joins TRBV5-4 to TRBJ2-7; 9 bases map to TRBD1. Sequenced material: peripheral blood, taken in a trial of Ad26.COV2.S vaccine versus placebo. The clonotype originates from a person between 18 and 59 years old who received the Ad26.COV2.S COVID-19 vaccine or a placebo. This CDR3 reads CASSLGPGQGDEQYF. For the CDR3, the DNA is TGTGCCAGCAGCTTGGGCCCGGGACAGGGAGACGAGCAGTACTTC.